The next 28 T cell receptor beta chains were all read from a single sample in a study of spatial heterogeneity in lung cancer. TCRdb processed the 5' RACE reads anew with MiXCR; each CDR3 protein has one entry. The sample records approximately 44,000 distinct CDR3 sequences, roughly an eighth being singletons. This sample's time point: sample taken at primary tumor resection. Whole RNA, which was extracted from tumor, nontumor lung tissue or frozen PBMC, was sequenced without any cell sorting. Sequenced here: PBMCs, sampled at surgery. These receptor sequences come from a male donor with early-stage non-small cell lung cancer.

The CDR3 DNA reads as TGTGCCAGCAGTTCGACAGGGACGGAGACCCAGTACTTC. Its protein is CASSSTGTETQYF. The chain joins TRBV12-3 or TRBV12-4 to TRBJ2-5, with 7 positions matching TRBD1. This CDR3 is 13 amino acids long. The V gene end was trimmed by 4 bases and the J gene end by 5 bases; junction bases not matched to a gene: 4.

The chain employs TRBV29-1 and TRBJ2-3; D is unresolved. Germline V CDR1 and CDR2: SQVTM, ANQGSEA. The CDR3 is 13 amino acids. V lost 5 bases and J 0 bases, leaving 9 bases between the germline ends. The CDR3 DNA is TGCAGCGTTATCCGAACTAGCACAGATACGCAGTATTTT. Translated: CSVIRTSTDTQYF.

This clonotype was detected only a few times. This chain links TRBV9 with TRBJ2-1, with TRBD2 identical over 10 bases. Germline CDR1 and CDR2: SGDLS and YYNGEE. This CDR3 has 16 amino acids. With 3 bases clipped from V and 7 bases from J, the junction kept 10 bases outside the gene matches. This chain's CDR3 is CASSGPSGSRGNEQFF. The CDR3 nucleotides read TGTGCCAGCAGCGGACCTAGCGGGAGCCGCGGAAATGAGCAGTTCTTC.

This clonotype was counted a few times. The chain combines TRBV27 with TRBJ2-7; a weak D match, TRBD2 (7 bases). The CDR3 spans 15 residues. V was cut by 6 bases and J by 4 bases, with 19 bases left in between. In germline, CDR1 is MNHEY, CDR2 SMNVEV (reference sequence). In DNA, the CDR3 is TGTGCCAGCAGGGTACGGGGGGCGCCTTGGTACGAGCAGTACTTC. Translating it yields CASRVRGAPWYEQYF.

The table lists this clonotype with a few counts. This rearrangement joins TRBV20-1 to TRBJ2-7, with D possibly TRBD1 on 6 matching bases. The CDR3 is made up of 13 amino acids. V lost 2 bases to trimming and J lost 1 base, with 9 bases between them. Germline V gene data show CDR1 as DFQATT and CDR2 as SNEGSKA (reference sequence). CDR3 protein: CSARWDKSYEQYF. Written as DNA, the CDR3 is TGCAGTGCTAGATGGGACAAATCCTACGAGCAGTACTTC.

This clonotype was seen only once. This may be a read error, as it is one base from a much larger clone. CDR3 sequence: CASSFGAEIEAFF. CDR3 coding DNA: TGTGCCAGCAGCTTTGGCGCGGAGATAGAAGCTTTCTTT. The chain couples TRBV7-9 to TRBJ1-1; D unresolved. Germline CDR1 SEHNR, CDR2 FQNEAQ (reference sequence). V lost 3 bases, J lost 8 bases, and 13 bases lay in between. This CDR3 spans 13 amino acids.

This clonotype was seen a few times. The chain carries TRBV29-1 and TRBJ1-1; 7 bases line up with TRBD1. The CDR3 is 13 amino acids. Trimming took 3 bases from V and 5 from J; bases not matched to a gene: 6. Looked up from germline, CDR1 is SQVTM and CDR2 is ANQGSEA. The CDR3 bases are TGCAGCGTTGACCGGGACAGTTCAACTGAAGCTTTCTTT. This sequence encodes CSVDRDSSTEAFF.

The V gene is TRBV7-2, the J gene TRBJ2-7, with D uncertain. V was shortened by 6 bases and J by 3 bases, with 12 bases between the two germline ends. The CDR3 is made up of 13 amino acids. Germline V gene data show CDR1 as SGHTA and CDR2 as FQGNSA. This CDR3 is CASRARTGYEQYF. The DNA for the CDR3 is TGTGCCAGCAGAGCCAGGACCGGCTACGAGCAGTACTTC.

The chain joins TRBV5-1 to TRBJ2-2, with D possibly TRBD2 on 6 matching bases. The germline V gene encodes CDR1 SGHRS and CDR2 YFSETQ. Between the trimmed V and J ends, which lost 2 bases and 1 base, there was a span of 9 bases. CDR3 length: 15 amino acids. This CDR3 reads CASSFDGRNTGELFF. The CDR3 nucleotides read TGCGCCAGCAGCTTCGACGGGAGGAACACCGGGGAGCTGTTTTTT.

This clonotype has a handful of counts. The J gene is TRBJ2-7, the V gene TRBV5-5; TRBD2 aligns across 10 bases. The ends lost 1 base at V and 3 bases at J; junction bases unmatched: 7. CDR1 is SGHKS and CDR2 is YYEKEE in the germline V gene (reference sequence). CDR3 length: 16 residues. In DNA, the CDR3 is TGTGCCAGCAGCTTGCGGCTAGCGGGAGTTCACTACGAGCAGTACTTC. Protein sequence: CASSLRLAGVHYEQYF.

The CDR3 DNA follows: TGTGCCAGCAGCTTGCTAACAGGGACGGGAGAGACCCAGTACTTC. Protein product: CASSLLTGTGETQYF. The chain uses TRBV5-4 and TRBJ2-5, with D possibly matching TRBD1 (6 bases). CDR3 length equals 15 residues. Germline CDR1 reads SGHNT; CDR2 reads YYREEE (reference sequence). Trimming pared 1 base from V and 4 bases from J, leaving 14 bases between. Combining the CDR3 with reference TRBV5-4 and TRBJ2-5 gives the whole variable domain ETGVTQSPTHLIKTRGQQVTLRCSSQSGHNTVSWYQQALGQGPQFIFQYYREEENGRGNFPPRFSGLQFPNYSSELNVNALELDDSALYLCASSLLTGTGETQYFGPGTRLLVL.

In this sample, this clonotype turned up many times. The chain recombines TRBV6-2 or TRBV6-3 with TRBJ2-1; D is undetermined. Between the trimmed V and J ends, which lost 4 bases and 8 bases, there was a span of 9 bases. In germline, CDR1 is MNHEY, CDR2 SVGEGT. This CDR3 is built from 12 residues. CDR3 amino acids: CASSWGPDEQFF. In nucleotides, the CDR3 is TGTGCCAGCAGTTGGGGTCCCGATGAGCAGTTCTTC.

This clonotype was detected a few times. The V gene is TRBV7-9, the J gene TRBJ1-1, with D uncertain. CDR1 and CDR2 (germline): SEHNR, FQNEAQ (reference sequence). There are 13 residues in the CDR3. The ends were cut back, 5 bases at V and 1 base at J, with 8 bases in the middle. The CDR3 protein is CASSGLENTEAFF. The CDR3 region has the DNA TGTGCCAGCAGCGGCTTGGAGAACACTGAAGCTTTCTTT.

This clonotype was recorded many times. The CDR3 loop is CSVGQGRSTDTQYF. CDR3 nucleotide sequence: TGCAGCGTTGGGCAGGGGCGGAGCACAGATACGCAGTATTTT. V usage is TRBV29-1 and J usage is TRBJ2-3, with D tentatively TRBD1 (6 bases). Germline loops: CDR1 SQVTM, CDR2 ANQGSEA. The CDR3 extends over 14 amino acids. With 4 bases removed from V and 0 bases from J, the gap between germline ends came to 11 bases.

This rearrangement joins TRBV6-2 or TRBV6-3 to TRBJ1-5, with no clear D. The V gene's germline CDR1 is MNHEY and CDR2 SVGEGT. The CDR3 has 14 residues. V gave up 2 bases and J gave up 5 bases, with 10 bases separating them. CDR3 coding DNA: TGTGCCAGCAGTTACCGGGGTAACGATCAGCCCCAGCATTTT. This sequence encodes CASSYRGNDQPQHF.

This chain connects TRBV2 to TRBJ2-2; D is undetermined. Germline CDR1 is SNHLY and CDR2 is FYNNEI. This CDR3 is built from 14 residues. Trimming cost V 3 bases and J 4 bases, with 9 bases left between them. Here the CDR3 reads CASSDFEVTGELFF. Written as DNA, the CDR3 is TGTGCCAGCAGTGACTTCGAGGTCACCGGGGAGCTGTTTTTT.

The V call is TRBV23-1, the J call TRBJ2-7; D perhaps matches TRBD2 (5 bases). TRBV23-1 is assigned to the ORF class and has an uncertain function. Trimming took 0 bases from V and 0 from J, leaving 12 bases between them. This CDR3 has 16 residues. This CDR3 is CASSQSGRGSSYEQYF. Written as DNA, the CDR3 is TGCGCCAGCAGTCAATCAGGACGGGGATCCTCCTACGAGCAGTACTTC.

The table lists this clonotype with many counts. The chain links TRBV5-6 to TRBJ2-2, with D tentatively TRBD2 (6 bases). The CDR3 length is 16 residues. Germline lookup yields CDR1 SGHDT and CDR2 YYEEEE. Trimming cost V 3 bases and J 3 bases, with 15 bases left between them. CDR3 coding DNA: TGTGCCAGCAGCTGGACCCGCTCGGGGGACACCGGGGAGCTGTTTTTT. Translated: CASSWTRSGDTGELFF.

V is TRBV10-3 and J is TRBJ1-1; D remains ambiguous. Trimming shortened V by 0 bases and J by 4 bases, and 6 bases separated the two germline ends. Germline lookup yields CDR1 ENHRY and CDR2 SYGVKD. This CDR3 is 13 amino acids long. Written as DNA, the CDR3 is TGTGCCATCAGTGAGTCTGCCTTCACTGAAGCTTTCTTT. Its translation: CAISESAFTEAFF.

The V and J genes are TRBV9 and TRBJ2-3; unclear D gene. Germline loops: CDR1 SGDLS, CDR2 YYNGEE. The CDR3 extends over 15 amino acids. Trimming took off 1 base at V and 0 bases at J, with 9 bases between the two ends. In DNA, the CDR3 is TGTGCCAGCAGCGTATTCTCGGACAGCACAGATACGCAGTATTTT. Its protein is CASSVFSDSTDTQYF.

As regards this clonotype: One end of the junction does not line up with germline, which may come from a read error. The chain joins TRBV10-1 to TRBJ1-1; 8 bases map to TRBD1. CDR1 is WNHNN, CDR2 SYGVQD, per germline (reference sequence). There are 12 residues in the CDR3. CDR3 region: CARTGVGTEVFF. CDR3 nucleotide sequence: TGCGCCAGGACAGGGGTGGGCACTGAAGTTTTCTTT.

This rearrangement joins TRBV6-6 to TRBJ1-4; D might be TRBD1 (5 bases). Germline-derived CDR1 and CDR2 are MNHNY and SVGAGI (reference sequence). V lost 2 bases, J lost 8 bases, and 12 bases lay in between. The CDR3 has 14 residues. The CDR3 reads CASSYRGIEEKLFF. The CDR3 DNA reads as TGTGCCAGCAGTTACAGGGGTATAGAAGAAAAACTGTTTTTT.

This clonotype was observed a handful of times. This sequence joins TRBV6-6 and TRBJ2-2, with D perhaps matching TRBD2 (6 bases). The germline V gene encodes CDR1 MNHNY and CDR2 SVGAGI (reference sequence). This CDR3 has 17 amino acids. Trimming removed 0 bases at V and 8 bases at J, with 19 bases between. For the CDR3, the DNA is TGTGCCAGCAGTTACTCTACTTCAGGAGGGTCTGATGGGGAGCTGTTTTTT. Translation: CASSYSTSGGSDGELFF.

V usage is TRBV7-2 and J usage is TRBJ2-5; TRBD2 aligns across 11 bases. CDR1 and CDR2 (germline): SGHTA, FQGNSA. The CDR3 extends over 17 amino acids. The V and J ends lost 5 bases and 2 bases, in that order; junction bases with no gene match: 10. This CDR3 reads CASSTRTSGYSQETQYF. The CDR3 coding sequence is TGTGCCAGCAGCACCCGGACTAGCGGGTATAGTCAAGAGACCCAGTACTTC.

The rearrangement uses TRBV3-1 and TRBJ1-1; perhaps TRBD1 as D (5 bases). V lost 1 base and J lost 0, with 18 bases in between. This CDR3 region has 18 residues. The germline CDR1 and CDR2 sequences are LGHDT and YNNKEL (reference sequence). CDR3 nucleotide sequence: TGTGCCAGCAGCCAAGCGGGAACAGTCGAGGGACTGAACACTGAAGCTTTCTTT. Translation gives CASSQAGTVEGLNTEAFF.

The chain links TRBV9 to TRBJ2-1; the D gene is possibly TRBD1 (5 bases). V gave up 6 bases and J gave up 5 bases, with 21 bases separating them. Germline-derived CDR1 and CDR2 are SGDLS and YYNGEE. CDR3 size: 16 residues. The CDR3 DNA reads as TGTGCCAGCAACCGCCAAGGGGCTAGAAGCAACAATGAGCAGTTCTTC. It codes for CASNRQGARSNNEQFF.

This chain joins TRBV19 and TRBJ2-5; 7 nucleotides agree with TRBD1. Germline-derived CDR1 and CDR2 are LNHDA and SQIVND (reference sequence). The CDR3 runs to 13 residues. J was trimmed by 5 bases and V by 3 bases; bases with no gene match: 3. The CDR3 DNA reads as TGTGCCAGTAGTATGGGACAGCGGGAGACCCAGTACTTC. This translates into CASSMGQRETQYF. The variable domain in full, completed from reference TRBV19 and TRBJ2-5, reads DGGITQSPKYLFRKEGQNVTLSCEQNLNHDAMYWYRQDPGQGLRLIYYSQIVNDFQKGDIAEGYSVSREKKESFPLTVTSAQKNPTAFYLCASSMGQRETQYFGPGTRLLVL.

This clonotype came up many times. V is TRBV5-1 and J is TRBJ1-1; D is unclear. Germline V gene sequence: CDR1 SGHRS, CDR2 YFSETQ. V was trimmed by 0 bases and J by 1 base, leaving 7 bases between them. This CDR3 has 14 residues. CDR3 sequence reads: CASSLGAGNTEAFF. The DNA of the CDR3 is TGCGCCAGCAGCTTGGGTGCAGGGAACACTGAAGCTTTCTTT.